This TCR beta chain was recorded in a study of T-cell memory formation after mild COVID-19. Study-wide results and caveats: Contracting clones from day 15 to 85 showed balanced CD4/CD8; later expanders favored CD4+. Memory cells collected pre-infection included some clones that later responded, suggesting cross-reactive memory joined. The SARS-CoV-2 specificity of second-wave clones reaching peak at day 37 remained unverified.

The CDR3 loop spans 15 amino acids. Deletions cut 2 bases from V and 1 base from J, with 10 bases between. This clonotype was detected a few times. Its specificity is unknown. UMIs and sample barcodes were carried by the TCR alpha and TCR beta cDNA libraries that 5'RACE produced using constant-segment primers. TCRdb processed the 5' RACE reads anew with MiXCR; each CDR3 protein has one entry. The top ten clones hold roughly 8.2% of a sample with some 600,000 distinct CDR3 sequences, 17% of them seen once. The sample consisted of PBMCs or a T cell subset sorted from them (not recorded which). The J gene is TRBJ2-3, the V gene TRBV12-3 or TRBV12-4, with D uncertain. The TCR sequence derives from an adult woman who had mild COVID-19 (a few samples of this study predate the infection). Cell type and time point are not known. The CDR3 coding sequence is TGTGCCAGCAGTTTACGGGCGATAGGCACAGATACGCAGTATTTT. This encodes CASSLRAIGTDTQYF.